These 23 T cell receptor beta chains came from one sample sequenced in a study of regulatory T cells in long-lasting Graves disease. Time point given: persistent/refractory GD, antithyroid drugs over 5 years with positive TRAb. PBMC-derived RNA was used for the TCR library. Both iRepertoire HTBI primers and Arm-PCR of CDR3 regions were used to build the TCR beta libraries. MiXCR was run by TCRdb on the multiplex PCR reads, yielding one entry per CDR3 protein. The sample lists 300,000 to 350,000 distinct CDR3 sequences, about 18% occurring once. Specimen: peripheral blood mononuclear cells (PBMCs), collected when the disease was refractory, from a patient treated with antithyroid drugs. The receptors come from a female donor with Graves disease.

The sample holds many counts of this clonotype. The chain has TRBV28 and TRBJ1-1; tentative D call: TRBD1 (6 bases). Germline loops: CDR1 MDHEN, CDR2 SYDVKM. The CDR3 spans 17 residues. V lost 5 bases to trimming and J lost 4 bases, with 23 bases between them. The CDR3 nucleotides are TGTGCCAGCAGTCTGCAAGAACGGGGCAGGGGTGGCACTGAAGCTTTCTTT. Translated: CASSLQERGRGGTEAFF.

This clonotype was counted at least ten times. The CDR3 is CASMGIYGYTF. The CDR3 DNA is TGTGCCAGCATGGGAATCTATGGCTACACCTTC. V gene TRBV9 combines with J gene TRBJ1-2, with no clear D. CDR3 length equals 11 residues. The germline V gene encodes CDR1 SGDLS and CDR2 YYNGEE. Trimming shortened V by 6 bases and J by 4 bases, and 7 bases separated the two germline ends.

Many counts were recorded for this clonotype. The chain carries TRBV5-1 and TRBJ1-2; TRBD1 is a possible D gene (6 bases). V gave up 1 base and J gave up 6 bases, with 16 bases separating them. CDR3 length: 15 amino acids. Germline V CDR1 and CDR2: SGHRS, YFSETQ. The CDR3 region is CASSLSVRQGNGYTF. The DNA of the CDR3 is TGCGCCAGCAGCTTGTCGGTTAGGCAGGGGAATGGCTACACCTTC.

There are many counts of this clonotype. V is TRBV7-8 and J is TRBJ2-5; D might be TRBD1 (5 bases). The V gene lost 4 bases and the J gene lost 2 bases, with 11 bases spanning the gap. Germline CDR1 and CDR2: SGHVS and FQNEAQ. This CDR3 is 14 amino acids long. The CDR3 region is CASSSAQEQETQYF. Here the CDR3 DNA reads TGTGCCAGCAGCTCGGCACAGGAGCAAGAGACCCAGTACTTC.

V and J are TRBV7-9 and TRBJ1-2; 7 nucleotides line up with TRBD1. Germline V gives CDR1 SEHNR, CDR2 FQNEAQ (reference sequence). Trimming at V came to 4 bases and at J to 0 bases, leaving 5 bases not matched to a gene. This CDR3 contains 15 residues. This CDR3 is CASSSRDSPNYGYTF. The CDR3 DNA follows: TGTGCCAGCAGCTCCCGGGACAGCCCTAACTATGGCTACACCTTC.

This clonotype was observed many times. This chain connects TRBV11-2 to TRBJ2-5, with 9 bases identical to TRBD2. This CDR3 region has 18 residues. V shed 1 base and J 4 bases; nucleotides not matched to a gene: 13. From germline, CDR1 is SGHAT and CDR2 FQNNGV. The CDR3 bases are TGTGCCAGCAGCTTAGGCTCCCGTGGGCGGGGGGGCTCAGAGACCCAGTACTTC. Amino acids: CASSLGSRGRGGSETQYF. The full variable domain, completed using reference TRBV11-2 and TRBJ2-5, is EAGVAQSPRYKIIEKRQSVAFWCNPISGHATLYWYQQILGQGPKLLIQFQNNGVVDDSQLPKDRFSAERLKGVDSTLKIQPAKLEDSAVYLCASSLGSRGRGGSETQYFGPGTRLLVL.

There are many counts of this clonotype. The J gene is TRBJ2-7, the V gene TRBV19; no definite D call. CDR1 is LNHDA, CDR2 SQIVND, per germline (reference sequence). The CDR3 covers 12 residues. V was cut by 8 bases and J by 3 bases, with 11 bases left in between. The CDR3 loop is CASANALYEQYF. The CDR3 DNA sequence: TGTGCCAGTGCCAATGCCCTCTACGAGCAGTACTTC. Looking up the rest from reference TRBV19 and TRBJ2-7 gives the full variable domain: DGGITQSPKYLFRKEGQNVTLSCEQNLNHDAMYWYRQDPGQGLRLIYYSQIVNDFQKGDIAEGYSVSREKKESFPLTVTSAQKNPTAFYLCASANALYEQYFGPGTRLTVT.

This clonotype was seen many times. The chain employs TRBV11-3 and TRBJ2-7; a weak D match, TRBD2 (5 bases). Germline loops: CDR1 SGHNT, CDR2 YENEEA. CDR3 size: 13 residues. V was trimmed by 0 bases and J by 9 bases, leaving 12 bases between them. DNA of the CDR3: TGTGCCAGCAGCTTAGACGGAGGAGTAAGGCAGTACTTC. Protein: CASSLDGGVRQYF.

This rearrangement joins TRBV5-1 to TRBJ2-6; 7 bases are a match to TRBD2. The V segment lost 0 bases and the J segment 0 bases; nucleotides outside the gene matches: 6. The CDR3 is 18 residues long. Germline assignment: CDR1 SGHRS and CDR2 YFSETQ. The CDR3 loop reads CASSLADSGLSGANVLTF. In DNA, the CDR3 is TGCGCCAGCAGCTTGGCCGATAGCGGGCTCTCTGGGGCCAACGTCCTGACTTTC.

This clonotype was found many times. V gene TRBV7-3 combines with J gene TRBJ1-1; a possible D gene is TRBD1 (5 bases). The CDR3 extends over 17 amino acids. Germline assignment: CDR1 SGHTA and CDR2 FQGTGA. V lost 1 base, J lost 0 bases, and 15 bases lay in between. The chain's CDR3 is CASSLRAGTSMNTEAFF. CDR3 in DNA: TGTGCCAGCAGCTTAAGGGCAGGGACGTCCATGAACACTGAAGCTTTCTTT.

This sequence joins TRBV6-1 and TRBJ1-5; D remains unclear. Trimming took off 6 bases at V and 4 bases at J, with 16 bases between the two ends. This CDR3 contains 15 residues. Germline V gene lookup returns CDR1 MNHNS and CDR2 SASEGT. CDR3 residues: CASSRTEYGNQPQHF. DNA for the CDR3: TGTGCCAGCAGCCGGACGGAGTATGGTAATCAGCCCCAGCATTTT.

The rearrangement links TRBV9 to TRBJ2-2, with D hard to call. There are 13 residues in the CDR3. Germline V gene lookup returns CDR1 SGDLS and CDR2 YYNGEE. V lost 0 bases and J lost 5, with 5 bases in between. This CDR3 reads CASSVDLTGELFF. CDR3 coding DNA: TGTGCCAGCAGCGTAGATCTAACCGGGGAGCTGTTTTTT.

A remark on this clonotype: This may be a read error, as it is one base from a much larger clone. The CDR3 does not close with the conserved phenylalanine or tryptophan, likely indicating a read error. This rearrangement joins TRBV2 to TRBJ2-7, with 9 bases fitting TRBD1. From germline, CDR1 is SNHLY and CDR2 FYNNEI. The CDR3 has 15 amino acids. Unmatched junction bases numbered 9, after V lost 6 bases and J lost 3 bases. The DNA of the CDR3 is TGTGCCAGCAGATGGGACAGGGAGGCCCACTACGAGCAGTACCTC. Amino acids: CASRWDREAHYEQYL.

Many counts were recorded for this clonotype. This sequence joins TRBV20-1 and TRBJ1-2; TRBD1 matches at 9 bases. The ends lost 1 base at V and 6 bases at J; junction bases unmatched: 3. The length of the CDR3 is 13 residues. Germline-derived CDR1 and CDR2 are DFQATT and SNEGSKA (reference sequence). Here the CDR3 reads CSARVRTGDGYTF. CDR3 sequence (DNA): TGCAGTGCTAGAGTTAGGACAGGGGATGGCTACACCTTC.

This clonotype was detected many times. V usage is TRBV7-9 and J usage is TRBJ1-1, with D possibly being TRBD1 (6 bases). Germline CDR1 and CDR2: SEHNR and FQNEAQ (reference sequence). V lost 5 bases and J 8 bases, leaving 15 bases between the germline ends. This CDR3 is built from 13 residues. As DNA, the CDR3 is TGTGCCAGCAGCGCGGACAGCCGGAGGGAAGCTTTCTTT. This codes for CASSADSRREAFF.

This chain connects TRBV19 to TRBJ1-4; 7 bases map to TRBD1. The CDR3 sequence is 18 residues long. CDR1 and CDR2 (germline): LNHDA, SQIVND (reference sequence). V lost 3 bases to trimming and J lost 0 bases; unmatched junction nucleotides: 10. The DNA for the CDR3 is TGTGCCAGTAGTATCCCCACAGGGGAGGGTTCAACTAATGAAAAACTGTTTTTT. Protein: CASSIPTGEGSTNEKLFF.

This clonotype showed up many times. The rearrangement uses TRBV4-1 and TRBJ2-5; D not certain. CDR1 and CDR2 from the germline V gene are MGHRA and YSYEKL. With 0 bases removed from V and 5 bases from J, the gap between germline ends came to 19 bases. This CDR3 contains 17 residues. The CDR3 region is CASSQDPPSDFVETQYF. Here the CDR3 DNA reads TGCGCCAGCAGCCAAGATCCGCCGTCCGACTTTGTGGAGACCCAGTACTTC.

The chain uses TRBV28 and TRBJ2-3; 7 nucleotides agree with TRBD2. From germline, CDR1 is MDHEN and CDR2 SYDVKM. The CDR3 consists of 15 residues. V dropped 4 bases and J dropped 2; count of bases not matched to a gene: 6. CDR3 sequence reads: CASSSPGLNTDTQYF. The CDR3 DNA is TGTGCCAGCAGTTCACCGGGACTAAACACAGATACGCAGTATTTT.

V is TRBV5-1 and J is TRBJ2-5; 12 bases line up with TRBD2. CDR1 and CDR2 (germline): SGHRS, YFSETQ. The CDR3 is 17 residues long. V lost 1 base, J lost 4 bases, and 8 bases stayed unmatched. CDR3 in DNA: TGCGCCAGCAGCTTGAAGTTGACTAGCGGGAGTCTAGAGACCCAGTACTTC. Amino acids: CASSLKLTSGSLETQYF.

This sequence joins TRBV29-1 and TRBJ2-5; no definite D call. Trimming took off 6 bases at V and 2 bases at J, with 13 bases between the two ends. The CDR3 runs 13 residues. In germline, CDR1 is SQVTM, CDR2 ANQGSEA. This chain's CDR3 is CSVRPRRQETQYF. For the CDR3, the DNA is TGCAGCGTCCGGCCGCGACGACAAGAGACCCAGTACTTC.

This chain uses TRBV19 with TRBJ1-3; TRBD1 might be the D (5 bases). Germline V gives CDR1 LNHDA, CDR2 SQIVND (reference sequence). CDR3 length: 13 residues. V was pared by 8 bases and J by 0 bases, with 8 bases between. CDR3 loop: CASPDSSGNTIYF. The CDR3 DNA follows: TGTGCCAGTCCCGACAGCTCTGGAAACACCATATATTTT.

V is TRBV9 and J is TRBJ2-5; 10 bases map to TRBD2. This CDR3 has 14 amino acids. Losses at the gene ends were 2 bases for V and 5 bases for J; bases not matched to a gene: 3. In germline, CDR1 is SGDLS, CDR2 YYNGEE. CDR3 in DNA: TGTGCCAGCAGCGTTAGCGGGGGGCCCGAGACCCAGTACTTC. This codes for CASSVSGGPETQYF.

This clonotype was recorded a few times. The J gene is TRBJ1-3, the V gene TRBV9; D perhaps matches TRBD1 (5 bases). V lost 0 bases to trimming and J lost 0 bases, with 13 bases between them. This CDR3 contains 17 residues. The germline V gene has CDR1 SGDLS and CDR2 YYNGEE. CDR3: CASSVAAGTISGNTIYF. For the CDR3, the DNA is TGTGCCAGCAGCGTAGCGGCAGGGACCATCTCTGGAAACACCATATATTTT.